The 27 T cell receptor beta chains below all came from one sample that was sequenced in a study of blood T cell repertoires in COVID-19. Repertoires were generated with immunoSEQ multiplex PCR, while TCRdb's copy carries only in-frame clones and drops some. Among about 90,000 clones, 72% were seen once, and the ten largest hold under 15%. Input material: peripheral blood. The source is a woman older than 75 with acute or convalescent COVID-19.

CDR3 bases: TGTGCCAGCGGGGAGACAGGGGATGAAAAACTGTTTTTT. It specifies CASGETGDEKLFF. The chain links TRBV6-5 to TRBJ1-4; 8 positions match TRBD1. The ends lost 8 bases at V and 6 bases at J; junction bases unmatched: 5. From germline, CDR1 is MNHEY and CDR2 SVGAGI. The CDR3 consists of 13 residues.

With respect to this clone: This may stem from a read error, because a much larger clone lies one nucleotide away. The chain carries TRBV7-9 and TRBJ2-5, with 13 bases identical to TRBD2. The CDR3 is made up of 14 amino acids. J was trimmed by 5 bases and V by 4 bases; bases with no gene match: 1. Per germline, CDR1 SEHNR and CDR2 FQNEAQ (reference sequence). The CDR3 sequence is CASSSGLAGETQYF. The DNA of the CDR3 is TGTGCCAGCAGCTCGGGACTAGCGGGGGAGACCCAGTACTTC.

This rearrangement joins TRBV5-4 to TRBJ1-6; 7 bases are shared with TRBD1. V lost 4 bases, J lost 5 bases, and 6 bases stayed unmatched. The CDR3 contains 15 residues. Looked up from germline, CDR1 is SGHNT and CDR2 is YYREEE (reference sequence). DNA for the CDR3: TGTGCCAGCAGCCCCGGACAGGTTAATAATTCACCCCTCCACTTT. Residues: CASSPGQVNNSPLHF. Combining the CDR3 with reference TRBV5-4 and TRBJ1-6 gives the whole variable domain ETGVTQSPTHLIKTRGQQVTLRCSSQSGHNTVSWYQQALGQGPQFIFQYYREEENGRGNFPPRFSGLQFPNYSSELNVNALELDDSALYLCASSPGQVNNSPLHFGNGTRLTVT.

This clone was seen a handful of times. The chain couples TRBV5-8 to TRBJ2-1; 14 bases map to TRBD2. With 0 bases clipped from V and 9 bases from J, the junction kept 5 bases outside the gene matches. The CDR3 is 16 residues long. CDR1 and CDR2 from the germline V gene are SGHTS and YDEGEE. DNA for the CDR3: TGTGCCAGCAGCTTGGGACTAGCGGGGGGGATTAGTGAGCAGTTCTTC. It codes for CASSLGLAGGISEQFF.

This chain links TRBV7-2 with TRBJ2-3; 7 positions agree with TRBD2. The V gene end was trimmed by 1 base and the J gene end by 6 bases; junction bases not matched to a gene: 13. Germline lookup yields CDR1 SGHTA and CDR2 FQGNSA. This CDR3 is 17 amino acids long. CDR3 amino acids: CASSLEVGGGVLDTQYF. The CDR3 region has the DNA TGTGCCAGCAGCTTAGAAGTTGGTGGGGGGGTGCTGGATACGCAGTATTTT.

The gene calls are TRBV24-1 and TRBJ1-1; no definite D call. The V gene's germline CDR1 is KGHDR and CDR2 SFDVKD. The V and J ends lost 8 bases and 4 bases respectively, with 13 bases between them. The CDR3 is made up of 13 amino acids. For the CDR3, the DNA is TGTGCCACCACACAAGGAGTAGGCACTGAAGCTTTCTTT. Residues: CATTQGVGTEAFF.

The chain uses TRBV19 and TRBJ2-4; perhaps TRBD1 as D (6 bases). This CDR3 contains 12 residues. Trimming left V 6 bases short and J 4 bases short, with 7 bases between. The V gene's germline CDR1 is LNHDA and CDR2 SQIVND (reference sequence). The CDR3 DNA is TGTGCCAGTAGCGACAGGAAAAACATTCAGTACTTC. It specifies CASSDRKNIQYF.

V usage is TRBV3-1 (or the pseudogene TRBV3-2) and J usage is TRBJ1-2; the D gene is possibly TRBD1 (6 bases). Trimming cost V 0 bases and J 2 bases, with 10 bases left between them. Germline loops: CDR1 LGHDT, CDR2 YNNKEL (reference sequence). This CDR3 is 15 amino acids long. The CDR3 loop is CASSQESTGNYGYTF. The CDR3 bases are TGTGCCAGCAGCCAAGAATCGACAGGCAACTATGGCTACACCTTC.

In this sample, this clone turned up a few times. The rearrangement joins TRBV2 to TRBJ2-5; 12 bases match TRBD2. Germline CDR1 SNHLY, CDR2 FYNNEI. The CDR3 is made up of 15 amino acids. The trim removed 5 bases at V and 5 bases at J, leaving 6 bases unmatched. CDR3 sequence: CASSRTSGTAETQYF. CDR3 nucleotides: TGTGCCAGCAGTAGGACTAGCGGGACAGCCGAGACCCAGTACTTC.

The genes are TRBV15 and TRBJ1-2; 7 bases line up with TRBD1. The CDR3 length is 15 residues. V gave up 1 base and J gave up 7 bases; unmatched junction bases: 9. Germline CDR1 and CDR2: LNHNV and YYDKDF (reference sequence). The CDR3 nucleotides read TGTGCCACCAGCAGAGTAGGCAGGGGGGACGTTGGCTACACCTTC. Translation gives CATSRVGRGDVGYTF.

The CDR3 is CASSPPPGYGYTF. The CDR3 DNA sequence: TGTGCCAGCAGCCCGCCTCCGGGCTATGGCTACACCTTC. The rearrangement uses TRBV7-9 and TRBJ1-2; D remains ambiguous. The CDR3 is made up of 13 amino acids. V dropped 5 bases and J dropped 4 bases, with 11 bases sitting between them. Germline-derived CDR1 and CDR2 are SEHNR and FQNEAQ (reference sequence).

This clone counts as medium-sized. The chain couples TRBV4-2 to TRBJ1-1; 11 bases match TRBD1. After removal of 0 bases from V and 4 bases from J, the junction contained 4 bases not matched to a gene. Germline loops: CDR1 LGHNA, CDR2 YNFKEQ. The CDR3 totals 16 residues. The CDR3 sequence is CASSQDGTGGSTEAFF. The DNA for the CDR3 is TGTGCCAGCAGCCAAGACGGGACAGGGGGGAGCACTGAAGCTTTCTTT.

This rearrangement joins TRBV18 to TRBJ2-7, with TRBD1 matching over 10 bases. The V and J ends lost 3 bases and 2 bases, in that order; junction bases with no gene match: 4. The CDR3 is made up of 15 amino acids. Per the germline V gene, CDR1 is KGHSH and CDR2 is LQKENI. CDR3 bases: TGTGCCAGCTCACCGGGACAGGGGCAAACCTACGAGCAGTACTTC. Its protein is CASSPGQGQTYEQYF. The whole variable domain, filled in from reference TRBV18 and TRBJ2-7, reads NAGVMQNPRHLVRRRGQEARLRCSPMKGHSHVYWYRQLPEEGLKFMVYLQKENIIDESGMPKERFSAEFPKEGPSILRIQQVVRGDSAAYFCASSPGQGQTYEQYFGPGTRLTVT.

The J gene is TRBJ1-1, the V gene TRBV29-1; D might be TRBD1 (6 bases). Germline V gene lookup returns CDR1 SQVTM and CDR2 ANQGSEA. CDR3 length: 16 residues. V lost 3 bases and J lost 7, with 24 bases in between. For the CDR3, the DNA is TGCAGCGTTGAGCCAGGGGCAGCCGGATATACCTTTGAAGCTTTCTTT. Protein product: CSVEPGAAGYTFEAFF. Full variable domain (rest looked up from reference TRBV29-1 and TRBJ1-1): SAVISQKPSRDICQRGTSLTIQCQVDSQVTMMFWYRQQPGQSLTLIATANQGSEATYESGFVIDKFPISRPNLTFSTLTVSNMSPEDSSIYLCSVEPGAAGYTFEAFFGQGTRLTVV.

The V and J genes are TRBV6-2 or TRBV6-3 and TRBJ1-1; TRBD1 agrees at 8 bases. This CDR3 contains 16 residues. Losses at the gene ends were 5 bases for V and 1 base for J; bases not matched to a gene: 9. The germline gives CDR1 MNHEY, CDR2 SVGEGT. CDR3 bases: TGTGCCAGCAGTGCCTACAGGGGGATGCCGAACACTGAAGCTTTCTTT. This codes for CASSAYRGMPNTEAFF.

The CDR3 nucleotides are TGTGCCTGGAGTCGAGACAGGGCCACCGGGGAGCTGTTTTTT. Translating it yields CAWSRDRATGELFF. V gene TRBV30 combines with J gene TRBJ2-2, with TRBD1 matching 7 bases. The V segment lost 2 bases and the J segment 4 bases; nucleotides outside the gene matches: 4. Germline V gives CDR1 GTSNPN, CDR2 SVGIG (reference sequence). The CDR3 is 14 amino acids.

This clone was seen a handful of times. The genes are TRBV30 and TRBJ1-2; possible D gene TRBD1, 6 bases. V was shortened by 2 bases and J by 8 bases, with 24 bases between the two germline ends. CDR3 size: 16 residues. CDR1 is GTSNPN and CDR2 is SVGIG in the germline V gene (reference sequence). CDR3 nucleotide sequence: TGTGCCTGGAGTAAGGCCCGGTTGCAGGGGCGGAAAGGCTACACCTTC. Translating it yields CAWSKARLQGRKGYTF.

The chain combines TRBV27 with TRBJ1-2; 10 nucleotides agree with TRBD1. With 6 bases clipped from V and 6 bases from J, the junction kept 4 bases outside the gene matches. From germline, CDR1 is MNHEY and CDR2 SMNVEV (reference sequence). This CDR3 has 13 residues. CDR3 amino acids: CASRRTGGDGYTF. The CDR3 DNA sequence: TGTGCCAGCAGGCGGACAGGGGGTGATGGCTACACCTTC.

The chain couples TRBV29-1 to TRBJ2-7; maybe TRBD1 (6 bases). The CDR3 has 13 residues. Germline V CDR1 and CDR2: SQVTM, ANQGSEA. Trimming pared 7 bases from V and 3 bases from J, leaving 16 bases between. CDR3 protein: CSASEGEGYEQYF. The CDR3, as DNA: TGCAGCGCCTCTGAGGGGGAAGGCTACGAGCAGTACTTC.

The CDR3 loop is CASSYLTGVEKLFF. CDR3 in DNA: TGTGCCAGCAGTTATCTAACAGGGGTCGAAAAACTGTTTTTT. The rearrangement joins TRBV6-5 to TRBJ1-4; 7 bases map to TRBD1. The junction had 6 bases not matched to a gene; V was cut back by 3 bases and J by 8 bases. The CDR3 is 14 residues long. The germline V gene has CDR1 MNHEY and CDR2 SVGAGI.

V is TRBV11-2 and J is TRBJ1-1, with TRBD1 matching over 7 bases. Trimming took 4 bases from V and 3 from J; bases not matched to a gene: 14. Per the germline V gene, CDR1 is SGHAT and CDR2 is FQNNGV. CDR3 length: 17 amino acids. The CDR3 is CASSSPWGRGEDTEAFF. DNA of the CDR3: TGTGCCAGCAGCTCTCCCTGGGGCAGGGGGGAAGACACTGAAGCTTTCTTT.

The rearrangement links TRBV19 to TRBJ2-6; D is undetermined. The CDR3 length is 18 residues. V was cut by 3 bases and J by 1 base, with 16 bases left in between. CDR1 is LNHDA, CDR2 SQIVND, per germline (reference sequence). The CDR3 region is CASSMGLAVYSGANVLTF. The CDR3 coding sequence is TGTGCCAGTAGTATGGGCCTGGCTGTTTATTCTGGGGCCAACGTCCTGACTTTC.

The V gene is TRBV3-1 (or the pseudogene TRBV3-2), the J gene TRBJ2-1; tentative D call: TRBD1 (5 bases). CDR1 is LGHDT and CDR2 is YNNKEL in the germline V gene (reference sequence). This CDR3 spans 13 amino acids. Trimming took 5 bases from V and 3 from J, leaving 8 bases between them. The CDR3 nucleotides read TGTGCCAGCAGCTCCGACAGCTACAATGAGCAGTTCTTC. Encoded protein: CASSSDSYNEQFF.

This chain connects TRBV5-5 to TRBJ1-5; D ambiguous. The CDR3 covers 13 residues. Germline CDR1 and CDR2: SGHKS and YYEKEE (reference sequence). V was clipped by 3 bases and J by 8 bases, with 12 bases between them. The CDR3 bases are TGTGCCAGCAGCTGGGCACACGAAGAGCCCCAGCATTTT. Translated: CASSWAHEEPQHF.

This clone was detected only once. V gene TRBV6-1 combines with J gene TRBJ2-3; D is possibly TRBD2 (6 bases). The CDR3 length is 15 residues. Germline-derived CDR1 and CDR2 are MNHNS and SASEGT. The ends were cut back, 7 bases at V and 0 bases at J, with 14 bases in the middle. DNA for the CDR3: TGTGCCAGCAAGGGCCGCGGGGCCAGCACAGATACGCAGTATTTT. Its translation: CASKGRGASTDTQYF.

The chain recombines TRBV20-1 with TRBJ1-2, with 7 bases identical to TRBD1. Trimming took 3 bases from V and 3 from J; bases not matched to a gene: 7. The germline V gene encodes CDR1 DFQATT and CDR2 SNEGSKA (reference sequence). The CDR3 runs to 14 residues. In DNA form, the CDR3 reads TGCAGTGCTAGTTCGACAGGGAGCGACTATGGCTACACCTTC. It yields the protein CSASSTGSDYGYTF.

The chain couples TRBV11-2 to TRBJ2-1, with TRBD2 identical over 11 bases. The junction had 7 bases not matched to a gene; V was cut back by 5 bases and J by 7 bases. The CDR3 has 15 amino acids. Germline-derived CDR1 and CDR2 are SGHAT and FQNNGV. In nucleotides, the CDR3 is TGTGCCAGCAGCCCGGTAGCGGGGGGGCATAATGAGCAGTTCTTC. Its protein product is CASSPVAGGHNEQFF.